This passage covers 8 T cell receptor beta chains from one sample sequenced in a study of T cell changes during pregnancy in multiple sclerosis. Generated by immunoSEQ multiplex PCR, the TCRdb table keeps only in-frame clones and is missing some. Among tens of thousands of clones listed, around 92% were seen once. The sequences come from peripheral blood, collected in the third trimester of pregnancy. Source of these receptors: a female donor in good health, enrolled as a control in a pregnancy study.

The chain employs TRBV28 and TRBJ2-3; 9 nucleotides agree with TRBD2. V lost 1 base, J lost 6 bases, and 5 bases stayed unmatched. This CDR3 region has 15 residues. Germline CDR1 is MDHEN and CDR2 is SYDVKM. This CDR3 is CASSLSAGGLDTQYF. DNA for the CDR3: TGTGCCAGCAGTTTATCGGCGGGAGGGTTGGATACGCAGTATTTT.

V is TRBV5-6 and J is TRBJ2-7; possibly TRBD2 for D (6 bases). V dropped 0 bases and J dropped 5 bases, with 21 bases sitting between them. The CDR3 has 17 residues. Germline CDR1 SGHDT, CDR2 YYEEEE. CDR3 amino acids: CASSLAHASGWNHEQYF. The CDR3 coding sequence is TGTGCCAGCAGCTTGGCCCATGCGAGCGGGTGGAACCACGAGCAGTACTTC. The variable domain in full, with the rest retrieved from reference TRBV5-6 and TRBJ2-7, is DAGVTQSPTHLIKTRGQQVTLRCSPKSGHDTVSWYQQALGQGPQFIFQYYEEEERQRGNFPDRFSGHQFPNYSSELNVNALLLGDSALYLCASSLAHASGWNHEQYFGPGTRLTVT.

This chain uses TRBV28 with TRBJ2-1, with unresolved D. This CDR3 is 12 amino acids long. Per germline, CDR1 MDHEN and CDR2 SYDVKM. The V end lost 5 bases, the J end lost 7 bases, and 9 bases lay between the germline ends. CDR3 amino acids: CASSVRLNEQFF. The CDR3 DNA sequence: TGTGCCAGCAGTGTCAGGTTGAATGAGCAGTTCTTC.

The chain couples TRBV18 to TRBJ2-7, with D perhaps matching TRBD1 (5 bases). The CDR3 spans 12 residues. Trimming cost V 3 bases and J 4 bases, with 7 bases left between them. CDR1 and CDR2 from the germline V gene are KGHSH and LQKENI. The CDR3 DNA sequence: TGTGCCAGCTCACCGGCAGGGTACGAGCAGTACTTC. Its translation is CASSPAGYEQYF.

The chain couples TRBV30 to TRBJ1-2; TRBD1 matches 9 bases. The length of the CDR3 is 14 residues. The junction had 3 bases not matched to a gene; V was cut back by 3 bases and J by 1 base. Germline V gene lookup returns CDR1 GTSNPN and CDR2 SVGIG (reference sequence). DNA for the CDR3: TGTGCCTGGAGGGGACAGGGCATTAACTATGGCTACACCTTC. It translates to CAWRGQGINYGYTF.

CDR3 protein: CASSSGVGYIQYF. For the CDR3, the DNA is TGTGCCAGCAGTTCGGGGGTTGGATACATTCAGTACTTC. The chain couples TRBV2 to TRBJ2-4, with D maybe TRBD2 (6 bases). This CDR3 region has 13 residues. Trimming pared 5 bases from V and 8 bases from J, leaving 13 bases between. CDR1 and CDR2 from the germline V gene are SNHLY and FYNNEI.

The chain joins TRBV28 to TRBJ2-7; D uncertain. This CDR3 has 10 residues. Germline loops: CDR1 MDHEN, CDR2 SYDVKM. The V end was cut by 4 bases, the J end by 6 bases, with 4 bases between. The CDR3 DNA follows: TGTGCCAGCAGTTCCCTCGAGCAGTACTTC. Translation gives CASSSLEQYF.

The genes are TRBV30 and TRBJ1-3; D uncertain. CDR3 length: 15 residues. The V gene lost 3 bases and the J gene lost 0 bases, with 12 bases spanning the gap. Germline V gene lookup returns CDR1 GTSNPN and CDR2 SVGIG (reference sequence). This CDR3 reads CAWSSYSSSGNTIYF. The CDR3 bases are TGTGCCTGGAGCAGCTACAGCAGCTCTGGAAACACCATATATTTT. The full variable domain, rest sourced from reference TRBV30 and TRBJ1-3, is SQTIHQWPATLVQPVGSPLSLECTVEGTSNPNLYWYRQAAGRGLQLLFYSVGIGQISSEVPQNLSASRPQDRQFILSSKKLLLSDSGFYLCAWSSYSSSGNTIYFGEGSWLTVV.